The sequence of this T cell receptor (beta chain) was determined in a study of cytomegalovirus exposure and HLA in healthy donors. In regard to this clone: As yet, its antigen is unknown.

The CDR3 has 12 residues. V was clipped by 0 bases and J by 5 bases, with 4 bases between them. CDR1 and CDR2 (germline): SGHRS, YFSETQ. Notes on the study in general: It emerged from a later analysis that several of the most significant clusters appeared to be linked to common viral pathogens. Analyzed later, most CMV-associated TCR beta chains appeared HLA-restricted. According to an earlier analysis, most TCR beta V segments yielded productive rearrangements about 87% or about 30% of the time. In a later analysis, a missense DCLRE1C variant was linked to TCR beta V- and J-gene trimming.

The primer mix had 60 Vbeta and 13 Jbeta primers. Clones were sequenced by immunoSEQ multiplex PCR, and TCRdb holds only the in-frame ones, with some missing. Of fewer than 200,000 clones listed, around three quarters are singletons. J is TRBJ2-3 and V is TRBV5-1; unclear D gene. Sequencing was performed on PBMCs. The clonotype originates from a woman between 25 and 40 years old in good health and CMV-seropositive. The CDR3: CASSLGGDTQYF. The DNA for the CDR3 is TGCGCCAGCAGCTTGGGAGGAGATACGCAGTATTTT. The variable domain in full, with the rest retrieved from reference TRBV5-1 and TRBJ2-3, is KAGVTQTPRYLIKTRGQQVTLSCSPISGHRSVSWYQQTPGQGLQFLFEYFSETQRNKGNFPGRFSGRQFSNSRSEMNVSTLELGDSALYLCASSLGGDTQYFGPGTRLTVL.